This T cell receptor (beta chain) derives from a study of coeliac disease. General study findings and limits: Control samples showed higher TRB and TRG clonality than intraepithelial and lamina propria samples in active celiac disease. Most TRB amino acid sequences occurred in only one sample. Known gliadin-specific TRB sequences: about 50% of the 18 coeliac samples, only 1 of 6 controls.

Trimming took off 4 bases at V and 0 bases at J, with 4 bases between the two ends. This CDR3 comprises 12 residues. Germline values: CDR1 LNHDA, CDR2 SQIVND (reference sequence). The data were produced by immunoSEQ multiplex PCR, yet TCRdb's version contains in-frame clones alone and is incomplete. Of about 6,500 clones in the sample, under 80% are singletons; the top ten hold 15% to 20%. With respect to this clone: The antigen is unknown.

The V and J genes are TRBV19 and TRBJ2-7, with D unclear. The TCR was taken from a man in his sixties with celiac disease on a gluten-free diet. The sample taken for sequencing was lymphocytes from the gut lamina propria. The CDR3 reads CASSTGSYEQYF. Written as DNA, the CDR3 is TGTGCCAGTAGTACCGGCTCCTACGAGCAGTACTTC.